These 21 T cell receptor beta chains came from one sample sequenced in a study of cytomegalovirus exposure and HLA in healthy donors. Vbeta (60) and Jbeta (13) primers were used in the PCR. Sequencing was performed with immunoSEQ multiplex PCR; in TCRdb, only in-frame clones are kept and a portion is missing. The repertoire has about 92,000 clones, about 84% of them found once; the top ten carry over 2%. Sequencing input: PBMCs. The receptors come from a young man in good health and CMV-seronegative.

The V and J genes are TRBV5-1 and TRBJ1-3; tentatively, D is TRBD1 (6 bases). The CDR3 runs to 16 residues. Germline CDR1 SGHRS, CDR2 YFSETQ. Trimming removed 0 bases from V and 4 bases from J, with 14 bases in between. The CDR3 protein is CASSLGFRGDGNTIYF. The CDR3 DNA reads TGCGCCAGCAGCTTGGGGTTCAGGGGTGACGGAAACACCATATATTTT. Combining the CDR3 with reference TRBV5-1 and TRBJ1-3 gives the whole variable domain KAGVTQTPRYLIKTRGQQVTLSCSPISGHRSVSWYQQTPGQGLQFLFEYFSETQRNKGNFPGRFSGRQFSNSRSEMNVSTLELGDSALYLCASSLGFRGDGNTIYFGEGSWLTVV.

In this sample, this clone turned up a few times. This chain links TRBV5-6 with TRBJ2-7; maybe TRBD2 (5 bases). The V gene's germline CDR1 is SGHDT and CDR2 YYEEEE. V lost 5 bases, J lost 7 bases, and 10 bases lay in between. This CDR3 has 11 residues. CDR3 protein: CASSLTGEQYF. In DNA form, the CDR3 reads TGTGCCAGCAGTTTGACGGGGGAGCAGTACTTC.

The chain links TRBV6-6 to TRBJ2-1; TRBD2 matches 8 bases. Trimming cost V 10 bases and J 10 bases; bases outside gene matches: 9. The CDR3 consists of 12 residues. The germline CDR1 and CDR2 sequences are MNHNY and SVGAGI (reference sequence). Here the CDR3 reads CAISGGAGEQFF. The CDR3 DNA follows: TGTGCCATTTCCGGGGGGGCGGGCGAGCAGTTCTTC.

This clone was found once. The chain recombines TRBV14 with TRBJ2-7, with D unresolved. The CDR3 has 12 residues. From germline, CDR1 is SGHDN and CDR2 FVKESK. The ends were cut back, 4 bases at V and 3 bases at J, with 7 bases in the middle. The CDR3: CASSLIGYEQYF. For the CDR3, the DNA is TGTGCCAGCAGCCTCATCGGCTACGAGCAGTACTTC.

The V and J genes are TRBV5-1 and TRBJ2-7, with TRBD1 matching over 8 bases. The V gene's germline CDR1 is SGHRS and CDR2 YFSETQ. The CDR3 spans 15 residues. The V segment lost 6 bases and the J segment 5 bases; nucleotides outside the gene matches: 13. CDR3 residues: CASTLGAGGADEQYF. The CDR3 bases are TGCGCCAGCACCCTGGGGGCAGGGGGCGCGGACGAGCAGTACTTC.

This chain connects TRBV10-3 to TRBJ1-1; TRBD1 agrees at 8 bases. The CDR3 is made up of 13 amino acids. The J segment lost 5 bases and the V segment lost 7 bases, leaving 6 bases of the junction unmatched. Germline CDR1 and CDR2: ENHRY and SYGVKD. CDR3 in DNA: TGTGCCATCACTACAGGGGGGGGGACTGAAGCTTTCTTT. Protein sequence: CAITTGGGTEAFF.

A single count supports this clone. The rearrangement links TRBV5-5 to TRBJ2-1, with D perhaps TRBD2 (6 bases). Trimming removed 0 bases from V and 0 bases from J, with 10 bases in between. CDR3 size: 16 residues. Germline assignment: CDR1 SGHKS and CDR2 YYEKEE (reference sequence). The CDR3 spells CASSLAGGASYNEQFF. CDR3 nucleotides: TGTGCCAGCAGCTTGGCCGGGGGAGCCTCCTACAATGAGCAGTTCTTC. Using reference TRBV5-5 and TRBJ2-1 for the parts outside the CDR3, the full variable domain is DAGVTQSPTHLIKTRGQQVTLRCSPISGHKSVSWYQQVLGQGPQFIFQYYEKEERGRGNFPDRFSARQFPNYSSELNVNALLLGDSALYLCASSLAGGASYNEQFFGPGTRLTVL.

V is TRBV9 and J is TRBJ2-7; 7 positions agree with TRBD2. Per the germline V gene, CDR1 is SGDLS and CDR2 is YYNGEE. Unmatched junction bases numbered 12, after V lost 3 bases and J lost 3 bases. The CDR3 is 16 amino acids. CDR3 in DNA: TGTGCCAGCAGCGCCGAAGGCGGGGGTTGGGGCTACGAGCAGTACTTC. Its translation is CASSAEGGGWGYEQYF.

This clone occurred a few times. J is TRBJ1-1 and V is TRBV5-4; D is ambiguous. V gave up 6 bases and J gave up 4 bases, with 16 bases separating them. Germline V gene lookup returns CDR1 SGHNT and CDR2 YYREEE (reference sequence). There are 14 residues in the CDR3. The CDR3 DNA is TGTGCCAGCATAACCGCGGGAGGGCTCACTGAAGCTTTCTTT. Translating gives CASITAGGLTEAFF.

The chain links TRBV13 to TRBJ1-1, with 9 bases aligning to TRBD1. Germline assignment: CDR1 PRHDT and CDR2 FYEKMQ (reference sequence). V shed 4 bases, J shed 5 bases, and the junction held 5 bases outside the gene matches. This CDR3 is built from 14 residues. The CDR3 nucleotides read TGTGCCAGCAGCTCGTGGACAGGGGAAACTGAAGCTTTCTTT. Protein: CASSSWTGETEAFF.

This chain joins TRBV10-3 and TRBJ1-4; D may be TRBD1 (6 bases). There are 14 residues in the CDR3. Germline V lookup: CDR1 ENHRY, CDR2 SYGVKD. V lost 5 bases, J lost 6 bases, and 13 bases lay in between. The CDR3 region has the DNA TGTGCCATCAGTCCCGGGGGGGCTGATGAAAAACTGTTTTTT. Translated, it gives CAISPGGADEKLFF.

The V and J genes are TRBV6-1 and TRBJ1-2; D gene uncertain. The CDR3 consists of 11 residues. The V end lost 8 bases, the J end lost 1 base, and 5 bases lay between the germline ends. Germline-derived CDR1 and CDR2 are MNHNS and SASEGT. CDR3 in DNA: TGTGCCAGCTTCATTAACTATGGCTACACCTTC. Translated: CASFINYGYTF.

J is TRBJ2-5 and V is TRBV9, with 7 bases that match TRBD1. The end of the DNA is better explained by TRBJ2-7, so the J call may be wrong. The CDR3 covers 13 residues. Germline loops: CDR1 SGDLS, CDR2 YYNGEE. DNA of the CDR3: TGTGCCAGCAGCGTAGGGGACAGCTACGAGCAGTACTTC. It specifies CASSVGDSYEQYF.

The chain recombines TRBV5-1 with TRBJ2-2; D uncertain. This CDR3 spans 14 amino acids. V lost 0 bases to trimming and J lost 5 bases, with 8 bases between them. Germline lookup yields CDR1 SGHRS and CDR2 YFSETQ. The CDR3 sequence: CASSLERLTGELFF. CDR3 nucleotides: TGCGCCAGCAGCTTGGAACGGTTAACCGGGGAGCTGTTTTTT.

In this sample, this clone turned up a few times. The chain carries TRBV12-5 and TRBJ2-1, with 8 bases aligning to TRBD1. The V gene end was trimmed by 2 bases and the J gene end by 6 bases; junction bases not matched to a gene: 12. This CDR3 comprises 17 residues. Looked up from germline, CDR1 is LGHNT and CDR2 is FRNRAP. The chain's CDR3 is CASGLNYGQGALNEQFF. In DNA form, the CDR3 reads TGTGCTAGTGGTTTGAACTATGGGCAGGGGGCGCTCAATGAGCAGTTCTTC.

CDR3 sequence reads: CASSQDFGTGGGNTQYF. The CDR3 nucleotides are TGTGCCAGCAGCCAAGATTTTGGGACAGGGGGTGGAAATACGCAGTATTTT. The chain links TRBV14 to TRBJ2-3; 11 nucleotides align to TRBD1. CDR1 is SGHDN and CDR2 is FVKESK in the germline V gene. The CDR3 spans 17 residues. V lost 0 bases to trimming and J lost 7 bases; unmatched junction nucleotides: 9.

The CDR3 DNA reads TGTGCCAGCAGTTACCGGGAACCGCGGGGGACTGAAGCTTTCTTT. Translated: CASSYREPRGTEAFF. The rearrangement links TRBV6-5 to TRBJ1-1; a possible D gene is TRBD1 (5 bases). The CDR3 totals 15 residues. Germline V CDR1 and CDR2: MNHEY, SVGAGI. Trimming left V 2 bases short and J 5 bases short, with 15 bases between.

The chain links TRBV10-3 to TRBJ1-1, with no clear D. Germline V gene lookup returns CDR1 ENHRY and CDR2 SYGVKD. Between the trimmed V and J ends, which lost 4 bases and 0 bases, there was a span of 9 bases. The CDR3 contains 14 residues. CDR3 loop: CAISAGNMNTEAFF. CDR3 nucleotide sequence: TGTGCCATCAGTGCGGGGAACATGAACACTGAAGCTTTCTTT.

This clone has just a few counts. This chain links TRBV18 with TRBJ2-3; tentatively, D is TRBD2 (5 bases). Trimming stripped 5 bases from V and 6 bases from J, with 6 bases between. The CDR3 consists of 11 residues. CDR1 KGHSH and CDR2 LQKENI come from the germline V gene. CDR3 DNA: TGTGCCAGCTCATGGAGGGATACGCAGTATTTT. The encoded protein is CASSWRDTQYF.

The V and J genes are TRBV15 and TRBJ2-1, with TRBD2 matching over 7 bases. J gave up 0 bases and V 3 bases, and 2 bases lay outside the gene matches. Germline CDR1 and CDR2: LNHNV and YYDKDF (reference sequence). The CDR3 extends over 15 amino acids. Here the CDR3 DNA reads TGTGCCACCAGCAGGGGAGGGAGCTCCTACAATGAGCAGTTCTTC. Translating it yields CATSRGGSSYNEQFF.

The table lists this clone with a count of one. J is TRBJ2-7 and V is TRBV6-1, with TRBD2 matching over 10 bases. V trimming: 6 bases; J trimming: 7 bases; junction bases outside the gene matches: 6. Germline assignment: CDR1 MNHNS and CDR2 SASEGT. The length of the CDR3 is 13 residues. CDR3 loop: CASSQRGGGEQYF. As DNA, the CDR3 is TGTGCCAGCAGCCAGCGGGGGGGCGGTGAGCAGTACTTC.